Sequencing of this TCR beta chain was carried out in a study of T-cell memory formation after mild COVID-19. This CDR3 region has 13 residues. V lost 3 bases and J lost 7, with 12 bases in between. In germline, CDR1 is MNHEY, CDR2 SVGAGI. 5'RACE primed from the constant segment yielded TCR alpha and TCR beta cDNA libraries bearing sample barcodes and UMIs. One entry per CDR3 protein, called by TCRdb with MiXCR from the 5' RACE reads. The sample includes about 16,000 distinct CDR3 sequences, 20% to 30% of them seen just once. Whole-study results and caveats: Clones contracting day 15 to 85 were balanced CD4/CD8; later expanders leaned CD4+. Second-wave clones peaking on day 37 lacked confirmed SARS-CoV-2 specificity. Shrinking CD4+ clones were chiefly CM and EM; CD8+ ones were chiefly EMRA.

This clonotype was observed many times. Its specificity is unknown. The sequence came from a young man who had mild COVID-19 (a few samples of this study predate the infection). Cell type and time point are not known. The chain recombines TRBV6-5 with TRBJ1-2; D might be TRBD1 (5 bases). Sequencing was performed on PBMCs or a T cell subset sorted from them (not recorded which). The CDR3 is CASSYGPGGGYTF. Written as DNA, the CDR3 is TGTGCCAGCAGTTATGGACCTGGGGGTGGCTACACCTTC.